This T cell receptor beta chain was identified during a study of shared clonotypes between healthy human individuals (TCRdb year 2020). Study-wide context: The cohort included three men and a couple of women between 18 and 49 years of age. For each donor, CD4 naive and CD4 memory were each given three plates, CD8 naive was given two plates, and CD8 memory was given one plate. To estimate repertoire size and how much clonotype sharing occurs between individuals, the study deeply sequenced the blood TCR repertoires of five healthy adults. Different laboratories and diverse techniques were used to prepare libraries and sequence TCR repertoires, to increase sequencing depth and limit assay-specific biases. Leukapheresis yielded between about 0.8 and 8.9 billion PBMCs per donor.

The CDR3 contains 14 residues, cysteine and phenylalanine counted. CDR3 DNA only is kept here, 42 bases in frame from base 1. Looking up the germline V gene yields CDR1 SNHLY and CDR2 FYNNEI. V is trimmed back by 7 bases and J by 7 bases, and the junction contains 12 bases that no gene match accounts for. The paper's findings and limits, for the study overall: Pairwise subsampling indicated that sequencing depth was expected to affect the degree of clonotype sharing among donors. The small number of donors limited the genetic and exposure-history diversity represented. Only blood was sampled, and tissue TCR repertoires likely differ from those in blood. Estimated clonotype richness was generally larger for naive than for memory subsets. Compared with non-shared clonotypes, the clonotypes found in all four sorted-subset donors had higher generation probabilities. Roughly 5.2% of naive CD4, around 4% of naive CD8, approximately 2.2% of memory CD4, and 0.4% of memory CD8 clonotypes were shared across several donors. Even with the large sequencing depth, rarefaction of the sorted-subset datasets indicated that sequencing was incomplete.

CD8 naive samples consisted of CD45RO-negative cells that were positively selected for CCR7, yielding a CD45RA+CCR7+ population without TemRA cells. The donors were healthy, HIV-negative adults with no recently reported acute infections or vaccinations. All donors were Caucasian adults living in Nashville, Tennessee, USA. After blood collection by leukapheresis, PBMCs were isolated using Ficoll-Histopaque density gradient centrifugation and then cryopreserved in the vapor phase of liquid nitrogen. Analytical flow cytometry was used to check the purity and quantity of each magnetically sorted T cell population. From each sorted fraction, genomic DNA was isolated and quantified by UV absorbance on a Nanodrop 2000c. Using the deep immunoSEQ assay, TCR CDR3 regions were amplified from genomic DNA by multiplex PCR. Extracted genomic DNA from each cell subset was distributed evenly across all wells of several immunoSEQ 96-well plates, and each plate was treated as a replicate. For sorted subsets, 150 to 250 ng of genomic DNA, equivalent to 25,000 to 35,000 T cell genomes, went into each replicate PCR. Purified libraries were measured with a Qubit 3.0 fluorometer, size-checked on a Bioanalyzer 2100, and measured again with the KAPA Library Quantification kit. Each immunoSEQ 96-well plate was sequenced on its own single-read 150-cycle Illumina NextSeq 550 flow cell. From the authors' description of their analysis: Because only junctional sequences without quality scores were contained in the immunoSEQ output, filtering matching that applied to full-length reads could not be performed. Sequences were annotated with PyIR, a Python wrapper for IgBLAST v1.9, using IMGT germline references to assign V/J genes and CDR3. Reads were removed for weak V/J assignments (E-value above 1e-6), missing CDR3, stop codons, out-of-frame junctions, or ambiguous translated residues. A V3J clonotype was defined by an identical inferred V gene, J gene, and CDR3 amino acid sequence. To compute the percentage overlap between repertoires, the number of shared unique clonotypes was divided by the size of the smaller repertoire. Repertoire richness was assessed with RTK rarefaction, the Chao1 estimator, and Recon v2.1 estimates of unobserved clonotypes. Generation probabilities for all TCRbeta clonotypes obtained by the gDNA method from a handful of donors were computed using OLGA. As stored in TCRdb, this immuneACCESS dataset retains in-frame rearrangements with V and J assigned. A fraction of the clones does not appear; measured against another copy, unresolved V genes explain less than half of the discrepancy, and the remainder lacks a known reason. V, J and clone size derive from that table, while D and trimming were established from the DNA sequence. This sample holds about 2 million clones; approximately 95% were observed only once. The ten most abundant clones make up 0.85% to 1.3% of the sample.

This clone was counted only a few times. No antigen is known for it. No base quality information exists; no much larger clone differs at one position. This chain joins TRBV2 to TRBJ1-1, with TRBD1 identical over 7 junction bases. The TCR was taken from a man aged 18 to 29 in good health. Sequencing used naive CD8+ T cells sorted from blood. The sample's cell subset or site, from its label and the paper: CD45RA+CCR7+. The CDR3 protein: CASTPGDSNFEAFF. The base sequence is TGTGCCAGCACCCCAGGGGACAGTAACTTTGAAGCTTTCTTT.